The TCR beta chain under discussion was sequenced for a study of patients and donors after allogeneic stem cell transplantation. In its sample, this clonotype was seen a few times. Via MiXCR, TCRdb re-called the RT-PCR reads, giving one row per CDR3 protein. The table shows some 880,000 distinct CDR3 sequences, with roughly 18% occurring only once. This CDR3 contains 13 residues. V dropped 1 base and J dropped 1 base, with 5 bases sitting between them. Germline V gene data show CDR1 as SNHLY and CDR2 as FYNNEI. The clonotype comes from a human donor who was either an allogeneic HSCT recipient or a stem cell or donor lymphocyte infusion donor (not recorded which). It is not recorded whose cells these are; they may come from a transplant donor. The specimen was blood, either unsorted or a sorted T cell fraction (not recorded which). V is TRBV2 and J is TRBJ2-7; D remains unclear. DNA of the CDR3: TGTGCCAGCAGTGAAGTCGTGTCCTACGAGCAGTACTTC. It codes for CASSEVVSYEQYF.